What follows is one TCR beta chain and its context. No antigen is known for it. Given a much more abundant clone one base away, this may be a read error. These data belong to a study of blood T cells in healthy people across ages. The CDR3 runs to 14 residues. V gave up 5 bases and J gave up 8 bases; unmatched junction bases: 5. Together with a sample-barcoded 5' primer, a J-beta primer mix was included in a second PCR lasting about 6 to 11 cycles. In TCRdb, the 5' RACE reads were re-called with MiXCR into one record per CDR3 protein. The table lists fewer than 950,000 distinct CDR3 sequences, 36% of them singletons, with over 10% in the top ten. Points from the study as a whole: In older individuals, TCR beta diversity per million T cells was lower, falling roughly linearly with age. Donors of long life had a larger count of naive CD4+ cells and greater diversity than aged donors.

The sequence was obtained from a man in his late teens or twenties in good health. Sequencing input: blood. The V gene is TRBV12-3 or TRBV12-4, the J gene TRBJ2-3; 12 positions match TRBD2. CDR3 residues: CASSKLAGGGTQYF. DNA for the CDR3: TGTGCCAGCAGTAAACTAGCGGGGGGAGGTACGCAGTATTTT.